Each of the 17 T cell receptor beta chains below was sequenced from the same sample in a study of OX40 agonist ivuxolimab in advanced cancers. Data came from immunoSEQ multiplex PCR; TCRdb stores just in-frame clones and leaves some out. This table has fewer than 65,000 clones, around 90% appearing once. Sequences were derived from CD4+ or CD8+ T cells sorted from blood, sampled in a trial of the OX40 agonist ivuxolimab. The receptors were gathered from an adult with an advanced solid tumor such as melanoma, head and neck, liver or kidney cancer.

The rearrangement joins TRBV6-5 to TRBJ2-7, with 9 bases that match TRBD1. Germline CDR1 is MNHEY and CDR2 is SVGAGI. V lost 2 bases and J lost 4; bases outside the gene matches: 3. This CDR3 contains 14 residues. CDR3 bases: TGTGCCAGCAGTTACCGGGACAGGGAGTACGAGCAGTACTTC. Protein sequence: CASSYRDREYEQYF.

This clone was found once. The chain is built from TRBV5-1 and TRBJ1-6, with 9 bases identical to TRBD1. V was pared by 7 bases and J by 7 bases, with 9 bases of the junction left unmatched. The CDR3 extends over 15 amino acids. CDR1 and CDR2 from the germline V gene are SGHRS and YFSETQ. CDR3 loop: CASGTGGIKNSPLHF. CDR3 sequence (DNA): TGCGCCAGCGGAACAGGGGGCATAAAGAATTCACCCCTCCACTTT.

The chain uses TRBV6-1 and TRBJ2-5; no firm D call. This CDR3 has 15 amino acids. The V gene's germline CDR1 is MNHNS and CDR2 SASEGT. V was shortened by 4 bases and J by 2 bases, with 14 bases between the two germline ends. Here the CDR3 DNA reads TGTGCCAGCAGTGCGCCGACCTTTTCGCAAGAGACCCAGTACTTC. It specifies CASSAPTFSQETQYF.

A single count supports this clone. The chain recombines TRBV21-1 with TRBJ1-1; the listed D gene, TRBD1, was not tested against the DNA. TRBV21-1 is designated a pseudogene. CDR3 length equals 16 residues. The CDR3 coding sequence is TGTGCCAGCAGCAAATCCGCTGTGGACAGGAACACTGAAGCTTTCTTT. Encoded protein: CASSKSAVDRNTEAFF.

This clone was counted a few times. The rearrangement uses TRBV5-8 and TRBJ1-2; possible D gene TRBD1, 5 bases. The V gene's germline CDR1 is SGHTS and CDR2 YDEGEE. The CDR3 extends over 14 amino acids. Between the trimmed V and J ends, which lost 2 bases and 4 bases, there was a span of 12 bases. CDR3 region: CASSFRQTGYGYTF. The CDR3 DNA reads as TGTGCCAGCAGCTTTCGACAGACTGGCTATGGCTACACCTTC.

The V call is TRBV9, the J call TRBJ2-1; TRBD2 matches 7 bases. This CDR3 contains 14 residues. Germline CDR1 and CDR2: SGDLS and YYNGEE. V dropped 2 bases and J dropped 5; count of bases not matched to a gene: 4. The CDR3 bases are TGTGCCAGCAGCGTTGCTAGCGGAAACAATGAGCAGTTCTTC. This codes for CASSVASGNNEQFF.

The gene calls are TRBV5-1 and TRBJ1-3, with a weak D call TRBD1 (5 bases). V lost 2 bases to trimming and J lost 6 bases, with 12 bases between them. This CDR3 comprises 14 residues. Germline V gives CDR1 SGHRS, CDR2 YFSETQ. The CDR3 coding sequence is TGCGCCAGCAGCTTCCGGGGGAAGGAAAACACCATATATTTT. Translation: CASSFRGKENTIYF.

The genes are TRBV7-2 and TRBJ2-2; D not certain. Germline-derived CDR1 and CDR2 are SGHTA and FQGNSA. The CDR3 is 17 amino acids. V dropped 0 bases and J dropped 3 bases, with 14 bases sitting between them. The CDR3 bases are TGTGCCAGCAGCTTAGCCCCCAGCGCTTCCTACACCGGGGAGCTGTTTTTT. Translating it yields CASSLAPSASYTGELFF.

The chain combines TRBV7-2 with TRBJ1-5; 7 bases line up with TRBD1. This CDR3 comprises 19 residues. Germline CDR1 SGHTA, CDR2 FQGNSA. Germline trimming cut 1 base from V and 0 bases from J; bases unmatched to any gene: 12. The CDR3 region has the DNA TGTGCCAGCAGCTTAGTGGGCGGGGACAGTAGATTTAGCAATCAGCCCCAGCATTTT. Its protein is CASSLVGGDSRFSNQPQHF.

As DNA, the CDR3 is TGTGCCAGCAGCCGGGGGGCGAACGAGCAGTACTTC. This gives the protein CASSRGANEQYF. V is TRBV2 and J is TRBJ2-5; a possible D gene is TRBD2 (7 bases). The J call may be incorrect, as the DNA end agrees better with TRBJ2-7. CDR1 SNHLY and CDR2 FYNNEI come from the germline V gene. There are 12 residues in the CDR3.

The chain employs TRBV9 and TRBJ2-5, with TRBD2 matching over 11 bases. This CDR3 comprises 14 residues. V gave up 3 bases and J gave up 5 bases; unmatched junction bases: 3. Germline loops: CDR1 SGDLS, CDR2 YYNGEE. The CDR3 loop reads CASSAWTSGETQYF. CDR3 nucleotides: TGTGCCAGCAGCGCCTGGACTAGCGGGGAGACCCAGTACTTC.

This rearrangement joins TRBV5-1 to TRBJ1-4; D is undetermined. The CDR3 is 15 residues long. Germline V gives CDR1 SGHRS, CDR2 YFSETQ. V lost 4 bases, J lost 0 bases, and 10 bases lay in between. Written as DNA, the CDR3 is TGCGCCAGCAGCCCCCGAGGGTCAACTAATGAAAAACTGTTTTTT. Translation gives CASSPRGSTNEKLFF.

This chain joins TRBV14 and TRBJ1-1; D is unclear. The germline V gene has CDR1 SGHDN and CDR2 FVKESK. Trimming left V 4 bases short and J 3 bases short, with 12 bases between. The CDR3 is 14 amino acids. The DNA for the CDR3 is TGTGCCAGCAGCCCCTCGGACGCCTACACTGAAGCTTTCTTT. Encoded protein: CASSPSDAYTEAFF.

CDR3 sequence (DNA): TGTGCCAGCTCACCACAACAGGAACCTGGATATGGCTACACCTTC. The encoded protein is CASSPQQEPGYGYTF. The rearrangement links TRBV18 to TRBJ1-2; D may be TRBD1 (5 bases). Germline assignment: CDR1 KGHSH and CDR2 LQKENI. V lost 1 base to trimming and J lost 5 bases, with 14 bases between them. The CDR3 extends over 15 amino acids.

CDR3 bases: TGTGCCAGTAGACCGACAGGCGAGAACTATGGCTACACCTTC. Translated, it gives CASRPTGENYGYTF. The rearrangement links TRBV19 to TRBJ1-2; D is possibly TRBD1 (6 bases). This CDR3 has 14 residues. Germline CDR1 reads LNHDA; CDR2 reads SQIVND (reference sequence). The V end was cut by 6 bases, the J end by 2 bases, with 13 bases between.

The CDR3 DNA follows: TGTGCCAGCTCACTTAACTCCCAAGAGACCCAGTACTTC. The encoded protein is CASSLNSQETQYF. The chain couples TRBV18 to TRBJ2-5; D remains unclear. V dropped 4 bases and J dropped 1 base, with 7 bases sitting between them. In germline, CDR1 is KGHSH, CDR2 LQKENI. The CDR3 consists of 13 residues.

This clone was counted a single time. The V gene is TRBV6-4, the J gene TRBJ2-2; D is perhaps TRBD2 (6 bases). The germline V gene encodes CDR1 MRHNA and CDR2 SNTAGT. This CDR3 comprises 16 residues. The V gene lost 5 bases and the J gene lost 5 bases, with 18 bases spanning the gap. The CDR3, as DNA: TGTGCCAGCAGTCGGGAGCGGGCCGTTCAAACCGGGGAGCTGTTTTTT. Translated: CASSRERAVQTGELFF.